The table lists the clone carrying this T cell receptor beta chain with many counts. The antigen is not known. TCRdb re-called the 5' RACE reads through MiXCR, storing one row per CDR3 protein. The sample has 210,000 or so distinct CDR3 sequences, over 9.5% seen once. The sample originates from a study of T-cell memory formation after mild COVID-19. The overall study: For the most part, TCR clusters were specific to one donor. Overall study findings and caveats: Whereas later expanders leaned CD4+, clones contracting day 15 to 85 showed a balanced CD4/CD8 makeup. Shrinking CD4+ clones resided mostly in CM and EM, and CD8+ ones in EMRA.

This CDR3 is built from 12 residues. The V end was cut by 5 bases, the J end by 4 bases, with 8 bases between. The chain carries TRBV12-3 or TRBV12-4 and TRBJ2-5; D gene ambiguous. The source of this sequence is a man aged 18 to 29 who had mild COVID-19 (a few samples of this study predate the infection). Cell type and time point are not known. The sequenced material came from PBMCs or a T cell subset sorted from them (not recorded which). The chain's CDR3 is CASSASRETQYF. CDR3 bases: TGTGCCAGCAGTGCTTCTCGAGAGACCCAGTACTTC.